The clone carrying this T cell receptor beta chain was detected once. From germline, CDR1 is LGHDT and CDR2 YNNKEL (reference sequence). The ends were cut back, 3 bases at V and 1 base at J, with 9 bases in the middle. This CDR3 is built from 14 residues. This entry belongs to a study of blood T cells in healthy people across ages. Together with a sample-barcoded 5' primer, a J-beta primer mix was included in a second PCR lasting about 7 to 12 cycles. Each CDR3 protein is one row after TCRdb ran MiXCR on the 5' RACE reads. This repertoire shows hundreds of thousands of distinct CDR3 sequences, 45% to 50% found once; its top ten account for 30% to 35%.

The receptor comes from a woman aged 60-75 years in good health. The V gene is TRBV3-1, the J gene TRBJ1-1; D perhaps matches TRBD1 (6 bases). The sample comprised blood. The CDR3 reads CASSHGGRNTEAFF. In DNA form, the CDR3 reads TGTGCCAGCAGCCACGGGGGCAGGAACACTGAAGCTTTCTTT.